This paragraph reports one T cell receptor beta chain. PCR employed 60 Vbeta and 13 Jbeta primers. Data came from immunoSEQ multiplex PCR; TCRdb stores just in-frame clones and leaves some out. The data show 80,000 to 95,000 clones, roughly 70% seen once. Germline CDR1 is LNHDA and CDR2 is SQIVND (reference sequence). Trimming left V 4 bases short and J 6 bases short, with 10 bases between. The CDR3 has 12 amino acids. The data originate from a study of cytomegalovirus exposure and HLA in healthy donors. The chain combines TRBV19 with TRBJ2-7; D gene uncertain. Sequenced input: PBMCs. This receptor was taken from a woman in her forties or fifties in good health and CMV-seropositive. CDR3 nucleotide sequence: TGTGCCAGTAGTACCCCGTCCGGCGAGCAGTACTTC. Translating gives CASSTPSGEQYF.